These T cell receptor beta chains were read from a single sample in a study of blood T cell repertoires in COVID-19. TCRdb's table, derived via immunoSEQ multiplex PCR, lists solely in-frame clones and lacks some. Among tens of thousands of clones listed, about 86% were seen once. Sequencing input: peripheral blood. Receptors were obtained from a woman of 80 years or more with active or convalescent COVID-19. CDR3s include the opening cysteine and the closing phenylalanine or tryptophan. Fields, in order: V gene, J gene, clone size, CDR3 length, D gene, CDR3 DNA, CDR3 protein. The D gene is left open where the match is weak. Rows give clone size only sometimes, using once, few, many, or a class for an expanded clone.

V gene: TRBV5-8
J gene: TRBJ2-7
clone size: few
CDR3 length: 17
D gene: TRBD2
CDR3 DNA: TGTGCCAGCAGCTTGGAGGGACTAGCGGGGGCCCGCTACGAGCAGTACTTC
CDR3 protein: CASSLEGLAGARYEQYF

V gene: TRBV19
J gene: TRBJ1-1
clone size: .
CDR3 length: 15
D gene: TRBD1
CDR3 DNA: TGTGCCAGTAGTATAGAAGGACAGGGTAAGGCTGAAGCTTTCTTT
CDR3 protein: CASSIEGQGKAEAFF

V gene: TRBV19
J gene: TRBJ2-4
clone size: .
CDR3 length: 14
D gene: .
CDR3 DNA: TGTGCCAGTAGTATTAGACAGGACCGGAACATTCAGTACTTC
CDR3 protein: CASSIRQDRNIQYF

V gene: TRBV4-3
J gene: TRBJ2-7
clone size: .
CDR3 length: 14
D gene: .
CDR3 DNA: TGCGCCAGCAGCCAAGATGGCTCCTCCTACGAGCAGTACTTC
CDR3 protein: CASSQDGSSYEQYF

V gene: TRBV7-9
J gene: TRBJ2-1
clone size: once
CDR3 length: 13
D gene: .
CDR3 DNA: TGTGCCAGCAGCTTAACTTCGGACAATGAGCAGTTCTTC
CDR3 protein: CASSLTSDNEQFF

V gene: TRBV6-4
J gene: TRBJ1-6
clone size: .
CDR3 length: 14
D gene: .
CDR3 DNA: TGTGCCAGCAGTGAGAAGGGGGTCGGGACACCCCTCCACTTT
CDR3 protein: CASSEKGVGTPLHF

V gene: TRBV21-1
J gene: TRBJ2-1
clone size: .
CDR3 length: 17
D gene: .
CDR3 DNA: TGTGCCAGCAGCAAAGGTAAGGAGGGTGTGAGGCGGAATGAGCAGTTCTTC
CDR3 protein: CASSKGKEGVRRNEQFF

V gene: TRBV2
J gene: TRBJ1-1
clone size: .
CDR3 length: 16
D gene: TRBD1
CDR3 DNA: TGTGCCAGCAGTGAAGCGCGTGGGACAGGGGACACTGAAGCTTTCTTT
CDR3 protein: CASSEARGTGDTEAFF

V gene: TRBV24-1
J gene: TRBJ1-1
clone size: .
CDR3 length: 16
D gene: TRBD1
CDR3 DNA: TGTGCCACCAGTGAGGACAGGGGTACAATGAACACTGAAGCTTTCTTT
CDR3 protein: CATSEDRGTMNTEAFF

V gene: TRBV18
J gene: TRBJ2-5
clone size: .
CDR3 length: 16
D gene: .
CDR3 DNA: TGTGCCAGCTCACCACGAAATGTAGTGTCGAAAGAGACCCAGTACTTC
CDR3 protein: CASSPRNVVSKETQYF

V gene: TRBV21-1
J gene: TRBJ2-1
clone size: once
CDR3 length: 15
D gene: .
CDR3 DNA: TGTGCCAGCAGCAAAGGGACAGGGGGCTACAATGAGCAGTTCTTC
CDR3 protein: CASSKGTGGYNEQFF

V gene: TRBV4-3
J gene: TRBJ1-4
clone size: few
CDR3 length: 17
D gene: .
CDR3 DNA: TGCGCCAGCAGCCAAGACGCGCAGGGTGTGGATTTGGAAAAACTGTTTTTT
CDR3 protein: CASSQDAQGVDLEKLFF

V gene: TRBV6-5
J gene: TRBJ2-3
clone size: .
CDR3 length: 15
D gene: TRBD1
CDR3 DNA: TGTGCCAGTACCCGGAGGACAGGGGTCACAGATACGCAGTATTTT
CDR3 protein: CASTRRTGVTDTQYF

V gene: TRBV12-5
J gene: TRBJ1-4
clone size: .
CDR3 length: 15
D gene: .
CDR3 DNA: TGTGCTAGTGGTCCTCGGCCGACAGAAAATGAAAAACTGTTTTTT
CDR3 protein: CASGPRPTENEKLFF

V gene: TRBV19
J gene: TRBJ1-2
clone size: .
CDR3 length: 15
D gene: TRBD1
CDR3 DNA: TGTGCCAGTAGTATCGGGTGGACAGGTCCTTATGGCTACACCTTC
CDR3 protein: CASSIGWTGPYGYTF

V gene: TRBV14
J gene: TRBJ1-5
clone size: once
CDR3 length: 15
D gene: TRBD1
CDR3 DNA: TGTGCCAGCAGCCAAGGACAGGGGCCAAATCAGCCCCAGCATTTT
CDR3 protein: CASSQGQGPNQPQHF

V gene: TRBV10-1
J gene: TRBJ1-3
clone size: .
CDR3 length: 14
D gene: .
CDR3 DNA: TGCGCCAGCAGTGAGGGACACTCTGGAAACACCATATATTTT
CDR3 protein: CASSEGHSGNTIYF

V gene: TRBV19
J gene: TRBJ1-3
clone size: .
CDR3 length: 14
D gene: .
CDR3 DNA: TGTGCCACCTTGGGCCATGACTCTGGAAACACCATATATTTT
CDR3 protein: CATLGHDSGNTIYF

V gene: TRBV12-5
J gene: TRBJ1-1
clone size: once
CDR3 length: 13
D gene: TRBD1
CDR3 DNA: TGTGCTAGTGGTTTGCCCAACAGGGGGCAAGCTTTCTTT
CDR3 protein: CASGLPNRGQAFF

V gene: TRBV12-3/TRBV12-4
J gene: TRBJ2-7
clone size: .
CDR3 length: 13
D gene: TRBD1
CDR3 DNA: TGTGCCAGCAGCCCGACAGGGACAGGAGAGCAGTACTTC
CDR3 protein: CASSPTGTGEQYF

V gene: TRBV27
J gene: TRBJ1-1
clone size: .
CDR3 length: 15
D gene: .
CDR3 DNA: TGTGCCAGCACCTCCTTCGGCAGGGGCAAAGGTGAAGCTTTCTTT
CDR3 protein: CASTSFGRGKGEAFF

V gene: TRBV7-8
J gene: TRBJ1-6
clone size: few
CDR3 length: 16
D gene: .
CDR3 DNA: TGTGCCAGCAGCCCAAGACAGGCCAAAGGGGGATCACCCCTCCACTTT
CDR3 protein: CASSPRQAKGGSPLHF

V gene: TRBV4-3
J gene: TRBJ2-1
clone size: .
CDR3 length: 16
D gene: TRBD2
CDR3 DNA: TGCGCCAGCAGCCAATACCTAGCGGGGGGCGACAATGAGCAGTTCTTC
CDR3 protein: CASSQYLAGGDNEQFF

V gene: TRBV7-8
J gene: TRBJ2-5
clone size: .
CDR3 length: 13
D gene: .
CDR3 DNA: TGTGCCAGCAGCTTAGTCAGACAAGAGACCCAGTACTTC
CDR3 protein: CASSLVRQETQYF

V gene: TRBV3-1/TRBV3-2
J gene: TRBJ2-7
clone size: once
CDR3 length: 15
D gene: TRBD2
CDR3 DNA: TGTGCCAGCAGCCAAGACTTGGCTGGGGGGGACGAGCAGTACTTC
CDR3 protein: CASSQDLAGGDEQYF

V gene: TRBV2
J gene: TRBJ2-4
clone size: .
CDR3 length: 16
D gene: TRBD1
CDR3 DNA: TGTGCCAGCATGAGGGACAGGGTACTAGCCAAAAACATTCAGTACTTC
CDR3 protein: CASMRDRVLAKNIQYF

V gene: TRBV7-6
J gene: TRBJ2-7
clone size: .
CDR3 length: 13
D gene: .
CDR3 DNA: TGTGCCAGCAGCTCCGCCCTAGCGTACGAGCAGTACTTC
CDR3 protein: CASSSALAYEQYF

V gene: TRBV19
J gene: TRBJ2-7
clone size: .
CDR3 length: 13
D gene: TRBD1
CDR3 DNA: TGTGCCAGTAGGGGGACAGGGAGCTACGAGCAGTACTTC
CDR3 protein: CASRGTGSYEQYF

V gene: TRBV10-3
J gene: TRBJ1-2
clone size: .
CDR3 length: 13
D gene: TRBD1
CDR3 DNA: TGTGCCATCAGTGAGGACAGGGTTAGTGGCTACACCTTC
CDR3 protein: CAISEDRVSGYTF

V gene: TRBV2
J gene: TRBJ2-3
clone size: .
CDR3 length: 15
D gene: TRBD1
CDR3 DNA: TGTGCCAGCAGTCGGGACAGGGGGCAAGGAGATACGCAGTATTTT
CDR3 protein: CASSRDRGQGDTQYF

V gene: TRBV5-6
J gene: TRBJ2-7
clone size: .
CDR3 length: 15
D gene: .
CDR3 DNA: TGTGCCAGCAGCTTTCGGGACTTGCGGGTCGGCGAGCAGTACTTC
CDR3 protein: CASSFRDLRVGEQYF

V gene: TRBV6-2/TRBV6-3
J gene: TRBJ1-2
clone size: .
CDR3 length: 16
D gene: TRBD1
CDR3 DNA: TGTGCCAGCAGTGACAGGGGACAGGGGAGTGGCTATGGCTACACCTTC
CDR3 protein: CASSDRGQGSGYGYTF

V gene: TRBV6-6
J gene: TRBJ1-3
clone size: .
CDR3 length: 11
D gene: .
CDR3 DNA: TGTGCCATACTTAGAGGAAACACCATATATTTT
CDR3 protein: CAILRGNTIYF